A single sample is the source of the 2 T cell receptor beta chains below, sequenced in a study of blood T cells in healthy people across ages. Alongside a J-beta primer mix, a sample-barcoded 5' primer served in a second PCR lasting 7 to 11 cycles. Each CDR3 protein gets one entry after TCRdb re-called the 5' RACE reads with MiXCR. This table holds 1.2 million to 1.5 million distinct CDR3 sequences, roughly 60% found once. The specimen was blood. These receptors all come from a man between 18 and 29 years old in good health.

This clonotype was observed a handful of times. V is TRBV7-8 and J is TRBJ2-5, with 8 bases identical to TRBD2. Germline V gene data show CDR1 as SGHVS and CDR2 as FQNEAQ. The CDR3 has 17 residues. Germline trimming cut 3 bases from V and 2 bases from J; bases unmatched to any gene: 11. Here the CDR3 DNA reads TGTGCCAGCAGCTTGGCGGGGGGACTCAATTTACAAGAGACCCAGTACTTC. This codes for CASSLAGGLNLQETQYF.

This clonotype came up a few times. The V gene is TRBV20-1, the J gene TRBJ2-1, with no clear D. The germline V and J ends were trimmed by 6 bases and 3 bases, with 12 bases remaining between them. The CDR3 consists of 13 residues. CDR1 is DFQATT and CDR2 is SNEGSKA in the germline V gene (reference sequence). The CDR3 loop reads CSARSSRYNEQFF. The DNA of the CDR3 is TGCAGTGCCAGGAGTAGTCGCTACAATGAGCAGTTCTTC.